A selection of T cell receptor beta chains follows, all from one sample in a study of T cells in Graves' hyperthyroidism and ophthalmopathy. TCRdb independently ran MiXCR on the multiplex PCR reads; one entry per CDR3 protein. The sample lists hundreds of thousands of distinct CDR3 sequences, about 14% seen once, with around an eighth in the top ten. Sequences were obtained from blood. These receptors came from a woman aged 45 to 65 with Graves' ophthalmopathy. Each CDR3 is given with its conserved first and last residue. The D gene is left open where the match is weak. Rows may omit the clone size; those that give it use once, few, many or a size class.

cdr3_aa cdr3_nt v_call d_call clone_size j_call
CAIQGATYEQYF TGTGCCATCCAGGGGGCGACCTACGAGCAGTACTTC TRBV6-1 TRBD1 . TRBJ2-7
CASSYTSGRFPQHEQFF TGTGCCAGCAGCTACACTAGCGGGAGGTTCCCCCAACATGAGCAGTTCTTC TRBV7-9 TRBD2 many TRBJ2-1
CASSVTGVGELFF TGCGCCAGCAGCGTGACAGGGGTCGGGGAGCTGTTTTTT TRBV5-1 TRBD1 many TRBJ2-2
CASGLVLAGSNEQFF TGTGCTAGTGGTTTGGTACTAGCGGGTTCCAATGAGCAGTTCTTC TRBV12-5 TRBD2 many TRBJ2-1
CASRNNQPQHF TGTGCCAGCAGAAACAATCAGCCCCAGCATTTT TRBV28 . many TRBJ1-5
CASSFDLLFGHNEQFF TGTGCCAGCAGCTTCGATCTCCTATTTGGACACAATGAGCAGTTCTTC TRBV5-8 . many TRBJ2-1
CASSDRTSGFYNEQFF TGTGCCAGCAGCGATCGGACTAGCGGGTTCTACAATGAGCAGTTCTTC TRBV9 TRBD2 . TRBJ2-1
CASSSQNWQETQYF TGTGCCAGCAGCTCCCAAAATTGGCAGGAGACCCAGTACTTC TRBV7-2 . . TRBJ2-5
CASSYRGTYEQYF TGTGCCAGCAGCTACAGGGGAACCTACGAGCAGTACTTC TRBV7-2 TRBD1 many TRBJ2-7
CASSDRGRETQYF TGTGCCAGCAGTGACAGGGGGCGAGAGACCCAGTACTTC TRBV2 TRBD1 many TRBJ2-5
CASSTLPGQGGYGYTF TGTGCCAGTAGTACCCTACCGGGACAGGGGGGATATGGCTACACCTTC TRBV19 TRBD1 . TRBJ1-2
CSARAIAGSTDTQYF TGCAGTGCTAGAGCCATAGCGGGAAGCACAGATACGCAGTATTTT TRBV20-1 TRBD2 many TRBJ2-3
CASSPRPIRQGAMNTEAFF TGTGCCAGCTCACCACGACCCATTCGACAGGGGGCTATGAACACTGAAGCTTTCTTT TRBV18 TRBD1 many TRBJ1-1
CASSPLGGGFNEQFF TGTGCCAGTAGTCCCCTTGGAGGAGGGTTCAATGAGCAGTTCTTC TRBV19 . . TRBJ2-1
CASSLGGGGIGNEQFF TGTGCCAGCAGCTTAGGGGGTGGCGGGATTGGGAATGAGCAGTTCTTC TRBV11-3 . many TRBJ2-1
CASSSAPGTGGATDTQYF TGTGCCAGCAGTTCAGCGCCCGGGACAGGGGGCGCCACGGATACGCAGTATTTT TRBV28 TRBD1 many TRBJ2-3
CASSFTGANTEAFF TGTGCCAGCAGTTTCACAGGGGCGAACACTGAAGCTTTCTTT TRBV12-3/TRBV12-4 TRBD1 many TRBJ1-1
CASSLSTGHYNEQFF TGTGCCAGCAGTTTAAGTACAGGACACTACAATGAGCAGTTCTTC TRBV12-3/TRBV12-4 . many TRBJ2-1
CASSTLDRSNQPQHF TGTGCCAGCAGCACCCTAGACAGAAGCAATCAGCCCCAGCATTTT TRBV7-2 . many TRBJ1-5
CASSQEMVGGYNEQFF TGTGCCAGCAGCCAAGAAATGGTAGGAGGCTACAATGAGCAGTTCTTC TRBV4-2 . . TRBJ2-1
CASSSSGRAGELFF TGTGCCAGCAGTAGTAGCGGGAGGGCCGGGGAGCTGTTTTTT TRBV6-1 TRBD2 many TRBJ2-2
CASSPRVPFNEKLFF TGTGCCAGCTCACCACGGGTACCCTTTAATGAAAAACTGTTTTTT TRBV18 . . TRBJ1-4